This T cell receptor beta chain was captured by sequencing in a study of blood T cell repertoires in COVID-19. Clones were read by immunoSEQ multiplex PCR, and TCRdb kept only the in-frame ones, dropping some. The table includes about 170,000 clones, roughly 83% detected once. Trimming took 9 bases from V and 5 from J, leaving 20 bases between them. Germline lookup yields CDR1 LNHDA and CDR2 SQIVND (reference sequence). The CDR3 contains 15 residues. Allocation to cohorts depended on clinical history reported by the participants. Recovery meant two consecutive negative NP/OP PCR tests, professional clearance, or resolved symptoms.

The V call is TRBV19, the J call TRBJ2-1, with D maybe TRBD1 (5 bases). Specimen: PBMCs or T cells enriched from blood (not recorded which). This receptor was obtained from a woman between 50 and 59 years old who had recovered from COVID-19. The CDR3 DNA sequence: TGTGCCAGCCATTCCCCCAGGACACCCCACAATGAGCAGTTCTTC. Protein: CASHSPRTPHNEQFF.